The T cell receptor (beta chain) under discussion was sequenced for a study of blood T cell repertoires in COVID-19. Whole-study context: Both acute and convalescent COVID-19 samples were obtained from the United States, Italy and Spain. In each case, the material was cDNA or gDNA derived from T cells, B-cell-depleted T cells, or PBMCs.

Per the study methods: Amplification of reference gene primers was used by the study to estimate nucleated cell counts. Profiled with immunoSEQ multiplex PCR; TCRdb holds only in-frame clones, not every one. V, J and clone size are taken as reported in that table, and D and trimming were inferred from the DNA itself. Of tens of thousands of clones listed, roughly nine tenths are singletons. Germline V gene data show CDR1 as LNHDA and CDR2 as SQIVND (reference sequence). Unmatched junction bases numbered 11, after V lost 5 bases and J lost 7 bases. The CDR3 runs to 16 residues. The clonotype originates from a woman older than 75 with active COVID-19. The rearrangement uses TRBV19 and TRBJ1-5; TRBD1 matches 10 bases. Input material: peripheral blood. CDR3 sequence reads: CASSPMPRDRGQPQHF. CDR3 in DNA: TGTGCCAGTAGTCCCATGCCCCGGGACAGGGGACAGCCCCAGCATTTT.